The rows below give T cell receptor beta chains drawn from one sample of a study of cytomegalovirus exposure and HLA in healthy donors. Sequenced by immunoSEQ multiplex PCR; TCRdb stores in-frame clones only, minus some. The sample has 85,000 to 100,000 clones, more than 75% seen once. Material for sequencing was PBMCs. The receptors here all came from a human donor in good health. Both conserved end residues are trimmed from each CDR3. Fields, in order: V gene, J gene, CDR3 protein.

TRBV5-6,TRBJ1-4,ASSLEPGQGGEKLF
TRBV29-1,TRBJ1-1,SVGGPRRGETNTEAF
TRBV7-9,TRBJ1-2,ASSSTGAGGGYT
TRBV2,TRBJ2-7,ASRSQKILSLEQY
TRBV7-6,TRBJ2-3,ASSARGPEDTQY
TRBV4-1,TRBJ1-5,ASSQLDRTSNQPQH
TRBV27,TRBJ1-5,ASSPNYSNQPQH
TRBV15,TRBJ1-5,ATSRDRGSNQPQH
TRBV11-2,TRBJ2-1,ASSHPSSGFYNEQF
TRBV7-9,TRBJ2-3,SSSTITGARVLTDTQY
TRBV4-1,TRBJ1-3,ASSQASGNTIY
TRBV5-4,TRBJ1-6,ASRRTTGVASPLH
TRBV7-9,TRBJ1-5,ASNRGTPYSNQPQH
TRBV4-1,TRBJ1-3,ASSQDPQYSGNTIY
TRBV5-6,TRBJ2-7,ASSLGLAGGPLDYEQY
TRBV19,TRBJ2-1,ASSIEHRGTTNEQF
TRBV6-5,TRBJ2-7,ASLSSGTGGSEQY
TRBV28,TRBJ2-7,ASRVGFGVYEQY
TRBV30,TRBJ1-5,AWSAGGNQPQH
TRBV5-1,TRBJ2-2,ASSSGTNTGELF
TRBV6-1,TRBJ1-2,ASSGGSLVGYT
TRBV11-2,TRBJ2-7,ASSISGSIIEQY
TRBV30,TRBJ1-1,AWSVGGSAF
TRBV5-1,TRBJ2-3,ASSPLVADTQY
TRBV7-9,TRBJ2-3,ASSSPGSSHLDTQY
TRBV18,TRBJ2-1,ASSQGLAGPWGNEQF
TRBV19,TRBJ1-6,ASKGDYSYNSPLH
TRBV10-3,TRBJ2-1,AISGTRDSGLYNEQF
TRBV7-9,TRBJ2-1,ASSPTLAGALSSYNEQF
TRBV5-1,TRBJ2-1,ASSLALQGAAYNEQF
TRBV6-5,TRBJ1-1,ASSSGTAEAF
TRBV4-1,TRBJ2-5,ASSQVEGVWETQY
TRBV5-1,TRBJ1-1,ASSRGNTEAF
TRBV5-1,TRBJ2-5,ASSALVGAGETQY
TRBV6-5,TRBJ2-1,ATRTSGRRAF
TRBV25-1,TRBJ2-2,ASSSSGGTGELF
TRBV19,TRBJ1-1,ASSIDSTDYTEAF
TRBV7-8,TRBJ2-3,ASSFFGPQQPTDTQY
TRBV18,TRBJ2-7,ASSPTSGGPNSYEQY
TRBV5-1,TRBJ1-3,ASSLEGPGQGFSGNTIY
TRBV5-1,TRBJ2-5,ASTNPEVGEQY
TRBV7-6,TRBJ2-5,ASSLSGRETQY
TRBV7-9,TRBJ2-1,ASSLESGIYNEQF
TRBV5-5,TRBJ1-1,ASSFLQGVANTEAF
TRBV5-4,TRBJ2-7,ASSLSGNEQY
TRBV5-6,TRBJ1-2,ASSLIRTLGYT
TRBV5-1,TRBJ1-6,ASMLGTGGSPLH
TRBV5-1,TRBJ1-1,ASSLSGADTEAF
TRBV5-1,TRBJ1-2,ASSQDIARGYT
TRBV5-1,TRBJ1-2,ASSLAPGLGGYT
TRBV4-3,TRBJ2-3,ASSQEASGTDTQY
TRBV14,TRBJ1-2,ASSLAPGYGYT
TRBV5-1,TRBJ1-3,ASRLTGGGNTIY
TRBV5-6,TRBJ1-6,ASSGGQGVNLNSPLH
TRBV29-1,TRBJ1-1,SVDRGRGRTEAF
TRBV5-4,TRBJ2-3,ASSFGASGSSTDTQY
TRBV19,TRBJ1-1,ASSIGTGGTEAF
TRBV19,TRBJ2-7,ASSPLLAGGHEQY
TRBV19,TRBJ1-1,ASSMSRTTGGAF